The T cell receptor beta chain under discussion was sequenced for a study of early T cells in non-severe SARS-CoV-2 infection. Unique molecular identifiers were added to individual cDNA molecules. One entry per CDR3 protein, called by TCRdb with MiXCR from the 5' RACE reads. The sample includes about 79,000 distinct CDR3 sequences, approximately 11% of them seen just once. Germline V gene lookup returns CDR1 SGHKS and CDR2 YYEKEE (reference sequence). V was shortened by 0 bases and J by 8 bases, with 12 bases between the two germline ends. This CDR3 spans 14 amino acids. Input material: whole blood. The chain uses TRBV5-5 and TRBJ2-1, with no clear D. The receptor was isolated from an adult who was a healthcare worker with PCR-confirmed SARS-CoV-2 infection or an uninfected control (not recorded which). The chain's CDR3 is CASSLEPNRDEQFF. CDR3 sequence (DNA): TGTGCCAGCAGCTTGGAGCCTAACCGGGATGAGCAGTTCTTC.